The 14 T cell receptor beta chains in this list originate from one sample, sequenced in a study of blood T cells in healthy people across ages. Alongside a J-beta primer mix, a sample-barcoded 5' primer served in a second PCR lasting about 6 to 11 cycles. One entry per CDR3 protein, called by TCRdb with MiXCR from the 5' RACE reads. Of approximately 1.5 million distinct CDR3 sequences in the sample, 35% to 45% are singletons; the top ten hold just over 4%. The sample comprised blood. These receptors came from a woman aged 18-29 years in good health.

The gene calls are TRBV25-1 and TRBJ2-3; D may be TRBD1 (6 bases). V lost 1 base to trimming and J lost 5 bases, with 10 bases between them. CDR3 length: 14 amino acids. The germline V gene has CDR1 MGHDK and CDR2 SYGVNS. In DNA, the CDR3 is TGTGCCAGCAGTGAATTCCAGGGGATAGATACGCAGTATTTT. Amino acid sequence: CASSEFQGIDTQYF.

V and J are TRBV20-1 and TRBJ1-1, with 10 bases aligning to TRBD1. CDR3 size: 16 residues. J was trimmed by 1 base and V by 1 base; bases with no gene match: 6. The V gene's germline CDR1 is DFQATT and CDR2 SNEGSKA (reference sequence). CDR3 residues: CSARATGGLGNTEAFF. DNA of the CDR3: TGCAGTGCTAGAGCGACAGGGGGCTTGGGGAACACTGAAGCTTTCTTT.

This chain's CDR3 is CATGGGRGYNEQFF. In DNA form, the CDR3 reads TGTGCCACGGGAGGGGGAAGGGGCTACAATGAGCAGTTCTTC. V usage is TRBV28 and J usage is TRBJ2-1; TRBD2 matches at 8 bases. The ends lost 10 bases at V and 3 bases at J; junction bases unmatched: 8. The CDR3 spans 14 residues. CDR1 and CDR2 (germline): MDHEN, SYDVKM.

This clonotype appeared once. The chain couples TRBV13 to TRBJ2-4; maybe TRBD1 (5 bases). Near its end, the DNA agrees better with TRBJ2-7, so the J call may be wrong. This CDR3 is built from 15 residues. CDR1 and CDR2 from the germline V gene are PRHDT and FYEKMQ (reference sequence). The CDR3 here is CASSSRTRGSYEQYF. Here the CDR3 DNA reads TGTGCCAGCAGCTCACGGACAAGGGGCTCCTACGAGCAGTACTTC.

The V call is TRBV20-1, the J call TRBJ2-1; TRBD2 matches at 10 bases. The CDR3 has 15 residues. Germline V gives CDR1 DFQATT, CDR2 SNEGSKA (reference sequence). This chain's CDR3 is CNASPSGGSYNEQFF. The DNA of the CDR3 is TGCAATGCGAGCCCTAGCGGGGGCTCCTACAATGAGCAGTTCTTC.

The chain combines TRBV25-1 with TRBJ2-3, with D perhaps matching TRBD1 or TRBD2 (5 bases each). CDR3 size: 16 residues. Germline V CDR1 and CDR2: MGHDK, SYGVNS. With 5 bases removed from V and 2 bases from J, the gap between germline ends came to 17 bases. The CDR3 DNA is TGTGCCAGCAGTCAACCCGGGACGGGGATCACAGATACGCAGTATTTT. Encoded protein: CASSQPGTGITDTQYF.

V gene TRBV7-9 combines with J gene TRBJ2-1, with no clear D. The CDR3 is made up of 15 amino acids. CDR1 and CDR2 from the germline V gene are SEHNR and FQNEAQ (reference sequence). The ends were cut back, 2 bases at V and 5 bases at J, with 13 bases in the middle. The CDR3 sequence is CASSLWPLGDNEQFF. The CDR3 DNA reads TGTGCCAGCAGCTTATGGCCCTTAGGAGACAATGAGCAGTTCTTC.

This rearrangement joins TRBV25-1 to TRBJ2-5; D is undetermined. This CDR3 spans 14 amino acids. V was shortened by 8 bases and J by 5 bases, with 18 bases between the two germline ends. Germline CDR1 and CDR2: MGHDK and SYGVNS. CDR3 protein: CASQDAILRETQYF. In DNA, the CDR3 is TGTGCCAGCCAGGACGCCATCCTTCGGGAGACCCAGTACTTC.

This clonotype was seen once. The chain uses TRBV4-3 and TRBJ1-2; TRBD1 is a possible D gene (5 bases). Germline V CDR1 and CDR2: LGHNA, YSLEER. The V and J ends lost 0 bases and 4 bases respectively, with 12 bases between them. The CDR3 has 15 amino acids. CDR3 sequence reads: CASSQDRVGVYGYTF. DNA for the CDR3: TGCGCCAGCAGCCAAGATAGGGTGGGGGTCTATGGCTACACCTTC.

This clonotype was counted only a few times. CDR3 amino acids: CASSSREGGAEAFF. In DNA, the CDR3 is TGCGCCAGCAGCTCCCGAGAGGGGGGTGCTGAAGCTTTCTTT. The rearrangement uses TRBV5-1 and TRBJ1-1; possibly TRBD1 for D (6 bases). This CDR3 comprises 14 residues. From germline, CDR1 is SGHRS and CDR2 YFSETQ. V shed 3 bases and J shed 6 bases, with 15 bases lying between them.

This clonotype turned up a few times. This sequence joins TRBV4-1 and TRBJ2-7; D may be TRBD2 (5 bases). The germline V gene has CDR1 MGHRA and CDR2 YSYEKL. The V end lost 4 bases, the J end lost 1 base, and 17 bases lay between the germline ends. This CDR3 is built from 16 residues. The CDR3 nucleotides read TGCGCCAGCAGCCGCGGTACGACTATCGAATCCTACGAGCAGTACTTC. This codes for CASSRGTTIESYEQYF.

The chain links TRBV12-3 or TRBV12-4 to TRBJ1-2; 10 positions match TRBD1. V gave up 4 bases and J gave up 8 bases; unmatched junction bases: 7. The CDR3 covers 14 residues. Here the CDR3 DNA reads TGTGCCAGCAGTTCGGGACAGGGGTTGCGAGGCTACACCTTC. It yields the protein CASSSGQGLRGYTF.

This clonotype was found a few times. The chain links TRBV7-8 to TRBJ2-1; D uncertain. The V gene's germline CDR1 is SGHVS and CDR2 FQNEAQ. The CDR3 extends over 14 amino acids. V lost 5 bases and J 7 bases, leaving 15 bases between the germline ends. The CDR3 sequence: CASSRLGASNEQFF. In DNA, the CDR3 is TGTGCCAGCAGCCGGCTAGGAGCTTCAAATGAGCAGTTCTTC.

This clonotype has only a few counts. This sequence joins TRBV7-2 and TRBJ2-3, with D maybe TRBD1 (6 bases). Germline CDR1 is SGHTA and CDR2 is FQGNSA. Trimming cost V 5 bases and J 4 bases, with 13 bases left between them. The CDR3 extends over 14 amino acids. The DNA for the CDR3 is TGTGCCAGCAGCCCGAGACAGGTGTCAGATACGCAGTATTTT. It encodes CASSPRQVSDTQYF. Filled out from reference TRBV7-2 and TRBJ2-3, the complete variable domain reads GAGVSQSPSNKVTEKGKDVELRCDPISGHTALYWYRQSLGQGLEFLIYFQGNSAPDKSGLPSDRFSAERTGGSVSTLTIQRTQQEDSAVYLCASSPRQVSDTQYFGPGTRLTVL.